The 20 T cell receptor beta chains below were found in one sample sequenced in a study of blood T cell repertoires in COVID-19. Sequenced by immunoSEQ multiplex PCR; TCRdb stores in-frame clones only, minus some. The sample contains over 25,000 clones, about 76% of which appear only once. The sample comprised peripheral blood. These receptors all come from an elderly man with active or convalescent COVID-19.

The chain employs TRBV7-8 and TRBJ1-5; 8 nucleotides agree with TRBD1. The V segment lost 5 bases and the J segment 5 bases; nucleotides outside the gene matches: 2. There are 13 residues in the CDR3. The germline gives CDR1 SGHVS, CDR2 FQNEAQ. The chain's CDR3 is CASSLQGDQPQHF. CDR3 nucleotide sequence: TGTGCCAGCAGCCTACAGGGGGATCAGCCCCAGCATTTT.

In its sample, this clone was seen a few times. The chain couples TRBV5-1 to TRBJ1-1, with 8 bases matching TRBD1. The CDR3 covers 13 residues. Trimming at V came to 3 bases and at J to 8 bases, leaving 6 bases not matched to a gene. CDR1 is SGHRS, CDR2 YFSETQ, per germline. CDR3 nucleotides: TGCGCCAGCAGCTGGTCAGGGGGCTACGAAGCTTTCTTT. It codes for CASSWSGGYEAFF.

The chain couples TRBV18 to TRBJ1-2, with 8 bases that match TRBD1. V shed 5 bases, J shed 4 bases, and the junction held 6 bases outside the gene matches. The CDR3 totals 14 residues. Germline loops: CDR1 KGHSH, CDR2 LQKENI. Written as DNA, the CDR3 is TGTGCCAGCTCAACGACAGGGGATGGCTATGGCTACACCTTC. Its protein is CASSTTGDGYGYTF.

V usage is TRBV18 and J usage is TRBJ2-7; possible D gene TRBD1, 6 bases. Trimming stripped 3 bases from V and 3 bases from J, with 18 bases between. Germline V gives CDR1 KGHSH, CDR2 LQKENI. There are 16 residues in the CDR3. The DNA of the CDR3 is TGTGCCAGCTCACCCTGGGACAACGAATACAACTACGAGCAGTACTTC. It codes for CASSPWDNEYNYEQYF.

V gene TRBV6-2 or TRBV6-3 combines with J gene TRBJ1-1, with 7 bases aligning to TRBD1. From germline, CDR1 is MNHEY and CDR2 SVGEGT. This CDR3 contains 15 residues. The V and J ends lost 7 bases and 6 bases, in that order; junction bases with no gene match: 14. The chain's CDR3 is CASTPSTGVVAEAFF. CDR3 sequence (DNA): TGTGCCAGCACCCCTTCTACAGGGGTAGTCGCTGAAGCTTTCTTT.

The chain's CDR3 is CATTQGRYEQYF. DNA of the CDR3: TGTGCCACGACGCAGGGGCGGTACGAGCAGTACTTC. The chain recombines TRBV24-1 with TRBJ2-7; the D gene is possibly TRBD1 (6 bases). The CDR3 length is 12 residues. V lost 10 bases to trimming and J lost 4 bases, with 13 bases between them. CDR1 KGHDR and CDR2 SFDVKD come from the germline V gene.

The chain uses TRBV5-4 and TRBJ2-7; 7 positions agree with TRBD2. Trimming took 1 base from V and 6 from J; bases not matched to a gene: 7. The CDR3 has 14 residues. CDR1 is SGHNT, CDR2 YYREEE, per germline (reference sequence). The CDR3 sequence is CASSLPAGVGEQYF. The CDR3 coding sequence is TGTGCCAGCAGCTTGCCGGCGGGAGTGGGCGAGCAGTACTTC.

The genes are TRBV13 and TRBJ2-1, with 9 positions matching TRBD2. CDR1 is PRHDT and CDR2 is FYEKMQ in the germline V gene (reference sequence). The CDR3 consists of 14 residues. V lost 3 bases and J lost 7; bases outside the gene matches: 4. CDR3 sequence (DNA): TGTGCCAGCAGCTTGGTAGCGGGGGTTAATGAGCAGTTCTTC. This encodes CASSLVAGVNEQFF.

The J gene is TRBJ1-3, the V gene TRBV7-2; maybe TRBD1 (5 bases). V was shortened by 3 bases and J by 4 bases, with 10 bases between the two germline ends. CDR3 size: 14 residues. Per germline, CDR1 SGHTA and CDR2 FQGNSA. CDR3 bases: TGTGCCAGCAGCTTGCAGGGAGGAGGAAACACCATATATTTT. This encodes CASSLQGGGNTIYF.

The chain employs TRBV11-2 and TRBJ2-7, with a possible D match to TRBD2 (6 bases). V was trimmed by 1 base and J by 4 bases, leaving 14 bases between them. The CDR3 is 15 amino acids. Germline V gene sequence: CDR1 SGHAT, CDR2 FQNNGV. The CDR3 reads CASSLVAEGTYEQYF. CDR3 nucleotides: TGTGCCAGCAGCTTAGTTGCGGAAGGGACTTACGAGCAGTACTTC.

The gene calls are TRBV28 and TRBJ2-1, with 7 bases lining up with TRBD2. This CDR3 is built from 14 residues. Germline values: CDR1 MDHEN, CDR2 SYDVKM. J was trimmed by 0 bases and V by 6 bases; bases with no gene match: 2. The CDR3 nucleotides read TGTGCCAGCAGCCCTAGCGGCTCCTACAATGAGCAGTTCTTC. Amino acids: CASSPSGSYNEQFF.

In its sample, this clone was seen a few times. The chain couples TRBV13 to TRBJ1-1; 7 bases are a match to TRBD1. Germline CDR1 is PRHDT and CDR2 is FYEKMQ (reference sequence). The CDR3 is 12 amino acids. Losses at the gene ends were 2 bases for V and 10 bases for J; bases not matched to a gene: 4. The CDR3 coding sequence is TGTGCCAGCAGCTTACGACAGGGTGTAGCTTTCTTT. Amino acids: CASSLRQGVAFF. Full variable domain (rest looked up from reference TRBV13 and TRBJ1-1): AAGVIQSPRHLIKEKRETATLKCYPIPRHDTVYWYQQGPGQDPQFLISFYEKMQSDKGSIPDRFSAQQFSDYHSELNMSSLELGDSALYFCASSLRQGVAFFGQGTRLTVV.

This clone was seen a single time. CDR3 bases: TGTGCCAGCCGGACTGAGGCCTACGAGCAGTACTTC. It specifies CASRTEAYEQYF. The chain joins TRBV25-1 to TRBJ2-7; tentatively, D is TRBD2 (5 bases). The CDR3 has 12 amino acids. V was shortened by 8 bases and J by 2 bases, with 10 bases between the two germline ends. CDR1 and CDR2 (germline): MGHDK, SYGVNS.

The chain uses TRBV7-3 and TRBJ2-3; D is possibly TRBD1 (7 bases). Germline assignment: CDR1 SGHTA and CDR2 FQGTGA. This CDR3 contains 14 residues. Trimming stripped 4 bases from V and 5 bases from J, with 13 bases between. The CDR3 nucleotides read TGTGCCAGCAGCTCACAGGGGAGGCTAGATACGCAGTATTTT. It is translated as CASSSQGRLDTQYF.

This clone was picked up one time. This sequence joins TRBV6-6 and TRBJ2-3, with a tentative D call TRBD2 (6 bases). V lost 6 bases and J 1 base, leaving 11 bases between the germline ends. The germline CDR1 and CDR2 sequences are MNHNY and SVGAGI (reference sequence). The CDR3 covers 14 residues. The CDR3 region has the DNA TGTGCCAGCAGGGCGGGGATGGGCACAGATACGCAGTATTTT. Translated, it gives CASRAGMGTDTQYF.

The chain carries TRBV24-1 and TRBJ2-5; 7 bases match TRBD1. V gave up 9 bases and J gave up 5 bases; unmatched junction bases: 5. The CDR3 covers 12 residues. Germline CDR1 is KGHDR and CDR2 is SFDVKD. The DNA for the CDR3 is TGTGCCACCGAGGGGGCCGGGGAGACCCAGTACTTC. Amino acids: CATEGAGETQYF.

The rearrangement uses TRBV7-2 and TRBJ1-1; D is uncertain. Germline V gene lookup returns CDR1 SGHTA and CDR2 FQGNSA. This CDR3 comprises 13 residues. Deletions cut 7 bases from V and 1 base from J, with 10 bases between. This chain's CDR3 is CASNPRQNTEAFF. In DNA, the CDR3 is TGTGCCAGCAACCCAAGACAGAACACTGAAGCTTTCTTT.

The chain joins TRBV5-4 to TRBJ2-7; D unresolved. V lost 0 bases to trimming and J lost 5 bases, with 9 bases between them. The CDR3 contains 13 residues. Germline V CDR1 and CDR2: SGHNT, YYREEE (reference sequence). The CDR3: CASSLDRRHEQYF. The DNA for the CDR3 is TGTGCCAGCAGCTTGGATAGGAGACACGAGCAGTACTTC.

This clone was recorded a few times. The V and J genes are TRBV7-2 and TRBJ1-1, with 9 nucleotides matching TRBD1. Per germline, CDR1 SGHTA and CDR2 FQGNSA. The length of the CDR3 is 13 residues. The V segment lost 5 bases and the J segment 6 bases; nucleotides outside the gene matches: 4. The CDR3 here is CASSKQGASEAFF. CDR3 bases: TGTGCCAGCAGCAAACAGGGGGCCTCTGAAGCTTTCTTT.

V gene TRBV9 combines with J gene TRBJ2-5, with TRBD2 identical over 9 bases. CDR1 SGDLS and CDR2 YYNGEE come from the germline V gene. The trim removed 0 bases at V and 4 bases at J, leaving 7 bases unmatched. The CDR3 consists of 16 residues. The CDR3 coding sequence is TGTGCCAGCAGCGTAGCAATAGCGGGGGTCTCAGAGACCCAGTACTTC. Its protein product is CASSVAIAGVSETQYF.